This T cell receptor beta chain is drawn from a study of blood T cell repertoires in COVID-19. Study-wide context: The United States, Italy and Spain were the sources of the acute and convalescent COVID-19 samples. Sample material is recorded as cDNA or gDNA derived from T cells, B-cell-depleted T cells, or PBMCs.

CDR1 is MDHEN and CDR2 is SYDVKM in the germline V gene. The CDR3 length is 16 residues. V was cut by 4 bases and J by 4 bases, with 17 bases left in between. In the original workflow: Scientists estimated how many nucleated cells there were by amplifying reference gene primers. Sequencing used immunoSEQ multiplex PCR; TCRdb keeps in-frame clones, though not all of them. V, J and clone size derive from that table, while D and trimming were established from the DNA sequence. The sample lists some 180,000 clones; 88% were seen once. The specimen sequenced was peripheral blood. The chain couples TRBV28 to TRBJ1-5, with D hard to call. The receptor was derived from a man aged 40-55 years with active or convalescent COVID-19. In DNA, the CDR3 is TGTGCCAGCAGTTCCCCAGGTGACGGTAAGAATCAGCCCCAGCATTTT. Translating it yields CASSSPGDGKNQPQHF.